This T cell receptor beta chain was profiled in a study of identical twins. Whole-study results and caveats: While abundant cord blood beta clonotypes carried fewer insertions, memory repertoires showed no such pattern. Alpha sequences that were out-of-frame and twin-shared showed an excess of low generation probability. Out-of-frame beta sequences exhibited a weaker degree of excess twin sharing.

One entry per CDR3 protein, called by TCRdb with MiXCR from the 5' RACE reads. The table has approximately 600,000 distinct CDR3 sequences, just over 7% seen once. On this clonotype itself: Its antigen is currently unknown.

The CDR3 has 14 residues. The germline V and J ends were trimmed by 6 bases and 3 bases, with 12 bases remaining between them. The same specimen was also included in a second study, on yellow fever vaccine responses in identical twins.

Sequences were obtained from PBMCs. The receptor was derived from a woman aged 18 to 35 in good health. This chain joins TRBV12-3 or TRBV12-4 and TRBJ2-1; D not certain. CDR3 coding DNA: TGTGCCAGCAGGCAATCCGTGTACTACAATGAGCAGTTCTTC. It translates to CASRQSVYYNEQFF.